These 12 T cell receptor beta chains share one sample of origin, sequenced in a study of shared clonotypes between healthy human individuals. CD45RO-negative, CCR7-selected cells formed the naive CD8 fraction, which excluded terminally differentiated effector memory CD45RA+ cells. This table comes from immunoSEQ multiplex PCR, and its TCRdb copy is limited to in-frame clones, with some not included. The table lists about 2.2 million clones, 93% of them singletons. The specimen was naive CD8+ T cells from PBMCs. These receptors came from a man aged 18 to 30 in good health. Some clones in this sample may be carry-over from other donors' samples.

The V and J genes are TRBV7-9 and TRBJ2-5; 7 bases line up with TRBD1. The CDR3 has 15 residues. Germline CDR1 and CDR2: SEHNR and FQNEAQ (reference sequence). J lost 2 bases, V lost 6 bases, and 9 bases had no gene match. The CDR3 DNA sequence: TGTGCCAGCAGTTTAATTACAGGGGAGCAAGAGACCCAGTACTTC. Translated, it gives CASSLITGEQETQYF.

This clone was seen just once. Other DNA sequences from this sample encode an identical CDR3 as well. The gene calls are TRBV9 and TRBJ2-3; D ambiguous. Between the trimmed V and J ends, which lost 4 bases and 2 bases, there was a span of 5 bases. Germline loops: CDR1 SGDLS, CDR2 YYNGEE. CDR3 length: 12 amino acids. This CDR3 is CASSLNTDTQYF. The CDR3 nucleotides read TGTGCCAGCAGCCTGAACACAGATACGCAGTATTTT.

The chain is built from TRBV27 and TRBJ1-5, with TRBD1 as a possible D gene (5 bases). The CDR3 is made up of 15 amino acids. Germline V CDR1 and CDR2: MNHEY, SMNVEV (reference sequence). Trimming left V 2 bases short and J 6 bases short, with 14 bases between. The CDR3 region is CASSLGQGGSQPQHF. In DNA form, the CDR3 reads TGTGCCAGCAGTTTAGGGCAGGGTGGGAGTCAGCCCCAGCATTTT.

This chain links TRBV4-3 with TRBJ2-1, with 9 bases identical to TRBD1. The CDR3 extends over 15 amino acids. J gave up 9 bases and V 1 base, and 7 bases lay outside the gene matches. The V gene's germline CDR1 is LGHNA and CDR2 YSLEER. CDR3 nucleotides: TGCGCCAGCAGCCAAGGGACAGGGGTGGTGAGTGAGCAGTTCTTC. This gives the protein CASSQGTGVVSEQFF.

The count of this clone is one. Other DNA variants within this sample encode the same CDR3. The rearrangement links TRBV9 to TRBJ1-3; 7 bases agree with TRBD1. The germline V gene has CDR1 SGDLS and CDR2 YYNGEE. The J segment lost 3 bases and the V segment lost 8 bases, leaving 2 bases of the junction unmatched. The CDR3 runs 12 residues. CDR3 in amino acids: CASGDSGNTIYF. The CDR3 DNA follows: TGTGCCAGTGGGGACAGTGGAAACACCATATATTTT.

The chain carries TRBV30 and TRBJ2-1; D remains unclear. The V gene lost 4 bases and the J gene lost 0 bases, with 13 bases spanning the gap. Looked up from germline, CDR1 is GTSNPN and CDR2 is SVGIG (reference sequence). The CDR3 is made up of 15 amino acids. CDR3 residues: CAWTITRSSYNEQFF. In DNA form, the CDR3 reads TGTGCCTGGACAATAACCCGAAGCTCCTACAATGAGCAGTTCTTC.

V and J are TRBV4-2 and TRBJ2-2; 7 bases fit TRBD2. The CDR3 is 16 residues long. From germline, CDR1 is LGHNA and CDR2 YNFKEQ. Trimming took 4 bases from V and 0 from J; bases not matched to a gene: 5. CDR3 region: CASSPLSGTNTGELFF. CDR3 DNA sequence: TGTGCCAGCAGCCCCCTCAGCGGGACGAACACCGGGGAGCTGTTTTTT.

V is TRBV4-1 and J is TRBJ2-1; 11 bases fit TRBD2. Germline V gives CDR1 MGHRA, CDR2 YSYEKL. V trimming: 4 bases; J trimming: 9 bases; junction bases outside the gene matches: 11. The length of the CDR3 is 16 residues. CDR3 loop: CASSPLGLAALGEQFF. CDR3 DNA: TGCGCCAGCAGCCCCTTGGGACTAGCGGCTCTCGGTGAGCAGTTCTTC.

This rearrangement joins TRBV5-6 to TRBJ2-1; 13 positions match TRBD2. The CDR3 loop spans 15 amino acids. Germline lookup yields CDR1 SGHDT and CDR2 YYEEEE. Losses at the gene ends were 2 bases for V and 7 bases for J; bases not matched to a gene: 3. This chain's CDR3 is CASSLLAGGPNEQFF. The DNA of the CDR3 is TGTGCCAGCAGCTTACTAGCGGGAGGGCCAAATGAGCAGTTCTTC.

V gene TRBV7-9 combines with J gene TRBJ2-2; maybe TRBD2 (5 bases). V was shortened by 4 bases and J by 14 bases, with 17 bases between the two germline ends. CDR1 is SEHNR and CDR2 is FQNEAQ in the germline V gene (reference sequence). This CDR3 comprises 13 residues. As DNA, the CDR3 is TGTGCCAGCAGCTCCCTTGTGCCTTCGGGACTGTTTTTT. Translated: CASSSLVPSGLFF. The whole variable domain, filled in from reference TRBV7-9 and TRBJ2-2, reads DTGVSQNPRHKITKRGQNVTFRCDPISEHNRLYWYRQTLGQGPEFLTYFQNEAQLEKSRLLSDRFSAERPKGSFSTLEIQRTEQGDSAMYLCASSSLVPSGLFFGEGSRLTVL.

The sample holds one count of this clone. The V call is TRBV5-4, the J call TRBJ2-5; a weak D match, TRBD2 (6 bases). Trimming removed 4 bases from V and 3 bases from J, with 16 bases in between. The CDR3 sequence is 15 residues long. CDR1 SGHNT and CDR2 YYREEE come from the germline V gene (reference sequence). The CDR3 loop is CASSPRIAEKETQYF. For the CDR3, the DNA is TGTGCCAGCAGCCCCCGAATAGCGGAAAAAGAGACCCAGTACTTC.

V and J are TRBV27 and TRBJ2-1; a possible D gene is TRBD1 (6 bases). CDR1 is MNHEY and CDR2 is SMNVEV in the germline V gene (reference sequence). V was clipped by 9 bases and J by 7 bases, with 13 bases between them. This CDR3 has 12 amino acids. CDR3 region: CASRGGLNEQFF. In DNA, the CDR3 is TGTGCCAGTCGAGGGGGTCTAAATGAGCAGTTCTTC.